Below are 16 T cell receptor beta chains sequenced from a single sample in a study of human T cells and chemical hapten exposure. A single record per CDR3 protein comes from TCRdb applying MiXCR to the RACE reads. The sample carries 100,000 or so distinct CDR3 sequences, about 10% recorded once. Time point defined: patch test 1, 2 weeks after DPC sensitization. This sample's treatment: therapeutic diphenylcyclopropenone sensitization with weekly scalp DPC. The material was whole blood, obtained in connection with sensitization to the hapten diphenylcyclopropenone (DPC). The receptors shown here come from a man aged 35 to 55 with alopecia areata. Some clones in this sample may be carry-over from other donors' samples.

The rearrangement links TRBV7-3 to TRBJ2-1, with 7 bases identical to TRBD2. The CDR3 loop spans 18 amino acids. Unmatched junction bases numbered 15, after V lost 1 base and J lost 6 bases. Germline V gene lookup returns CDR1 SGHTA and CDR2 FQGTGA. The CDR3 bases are TGTGCCAGCAGCTTAAACGGTTTCGGGTTAGCGGGTGGCAATGAGCAGTTCTTC. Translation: CASSLNGFGLAGGNEQFF.

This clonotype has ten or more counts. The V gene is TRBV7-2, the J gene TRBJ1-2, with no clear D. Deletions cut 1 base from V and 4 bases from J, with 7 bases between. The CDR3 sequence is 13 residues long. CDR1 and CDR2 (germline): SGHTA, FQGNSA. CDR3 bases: TGTGCCAGCAGCTTAGTGGCGATCTATGGCTACACCTTC. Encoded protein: CASSLVAIYGYTF.

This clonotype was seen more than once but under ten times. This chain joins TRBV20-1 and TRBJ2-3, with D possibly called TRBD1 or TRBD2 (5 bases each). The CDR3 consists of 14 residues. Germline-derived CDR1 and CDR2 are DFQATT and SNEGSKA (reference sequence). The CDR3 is CSPRGTGRTDTQYF. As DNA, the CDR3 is TGCAGCCCCCGTGGGACCGGACGCACAGATACGCAGTATTTT.

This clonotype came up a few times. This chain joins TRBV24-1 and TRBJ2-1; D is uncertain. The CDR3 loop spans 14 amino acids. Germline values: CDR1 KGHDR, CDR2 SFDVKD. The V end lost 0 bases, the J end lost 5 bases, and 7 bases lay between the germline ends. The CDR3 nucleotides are TGTGCCACCAGTGATTTGGTAGAAGACAATGAGCAGTTCTTC. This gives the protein CATSDLVEDNEQFF.

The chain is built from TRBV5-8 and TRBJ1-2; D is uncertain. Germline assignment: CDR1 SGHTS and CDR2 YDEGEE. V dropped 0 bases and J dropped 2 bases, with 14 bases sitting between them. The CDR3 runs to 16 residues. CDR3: CASSLAGSYPNYGYTF. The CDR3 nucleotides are TGTGCCAGCAGCTTGGCCGGGAGCTACCCCAACTATGGCTACACCTTC.

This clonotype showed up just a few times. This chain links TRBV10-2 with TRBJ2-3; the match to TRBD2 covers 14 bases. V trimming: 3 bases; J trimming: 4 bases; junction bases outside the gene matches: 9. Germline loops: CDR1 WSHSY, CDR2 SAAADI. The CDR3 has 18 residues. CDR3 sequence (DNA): TGCGCCAGCAGTGATACCGGGACTAGCGGGAGTTTAGCAGATACGCAGTATTTT. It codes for CASSDTGTSGSLADTQYF.

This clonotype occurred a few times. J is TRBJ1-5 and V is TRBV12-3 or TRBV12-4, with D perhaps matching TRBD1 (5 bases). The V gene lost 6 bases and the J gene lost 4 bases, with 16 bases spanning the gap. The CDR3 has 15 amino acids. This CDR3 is CASSFGGGGNQPQHF. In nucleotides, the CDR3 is TGTGCCAGCAGCTTTGGGGGGGGAGGAAATCAGCCCCAGCATTTT.

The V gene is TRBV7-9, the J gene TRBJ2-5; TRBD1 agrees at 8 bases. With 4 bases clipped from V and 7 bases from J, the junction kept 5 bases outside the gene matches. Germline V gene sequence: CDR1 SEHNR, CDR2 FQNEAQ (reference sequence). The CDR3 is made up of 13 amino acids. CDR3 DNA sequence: TGTGCCAGCAGCTGGGGGGACAGGATGACCCAGTACTTC. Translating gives CASSWGDRMTQYF.

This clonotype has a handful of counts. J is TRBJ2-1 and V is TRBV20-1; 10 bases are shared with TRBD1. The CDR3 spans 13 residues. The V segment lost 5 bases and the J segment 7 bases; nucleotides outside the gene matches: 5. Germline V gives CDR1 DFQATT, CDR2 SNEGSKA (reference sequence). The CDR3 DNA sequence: TGCAGTGCTGGGGACAGGGGATTGAATGAGCAGTTCTTC. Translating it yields CSAGDRGLNEQFF.

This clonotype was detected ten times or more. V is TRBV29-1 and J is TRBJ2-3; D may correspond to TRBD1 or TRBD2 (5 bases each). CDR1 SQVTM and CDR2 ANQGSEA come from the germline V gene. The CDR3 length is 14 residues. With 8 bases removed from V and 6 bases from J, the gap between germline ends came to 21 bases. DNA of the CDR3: TGCAGCTGGCGCGGAACTAGGGACGTTGATACGCAGTATTTT. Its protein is CSWRGTRDVDTQYF.

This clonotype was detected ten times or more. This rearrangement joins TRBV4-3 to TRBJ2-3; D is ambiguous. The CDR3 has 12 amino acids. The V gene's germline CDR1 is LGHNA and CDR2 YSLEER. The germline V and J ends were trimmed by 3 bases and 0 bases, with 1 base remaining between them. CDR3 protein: CASSQSTDTQYF. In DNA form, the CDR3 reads TGCGCCAGCAGCCAGAGCACAGATACGCAGTATTTT.

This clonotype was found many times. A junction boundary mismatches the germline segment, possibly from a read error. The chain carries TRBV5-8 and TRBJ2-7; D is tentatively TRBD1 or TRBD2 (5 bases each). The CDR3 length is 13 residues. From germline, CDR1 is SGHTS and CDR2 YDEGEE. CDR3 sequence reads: CASSLIGTQRGDF. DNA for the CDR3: TGTGCCAGCAGCTTGATTGGGACCCAAAGAGGAGACTTC.

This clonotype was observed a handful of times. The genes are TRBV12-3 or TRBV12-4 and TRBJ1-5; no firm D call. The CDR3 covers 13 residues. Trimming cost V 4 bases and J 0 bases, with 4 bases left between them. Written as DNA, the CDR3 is TGTGCCAGCAGTTGGGATAGCAATCAGCCCCAGCATTTT. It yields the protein CASSWDSNQPQHF.

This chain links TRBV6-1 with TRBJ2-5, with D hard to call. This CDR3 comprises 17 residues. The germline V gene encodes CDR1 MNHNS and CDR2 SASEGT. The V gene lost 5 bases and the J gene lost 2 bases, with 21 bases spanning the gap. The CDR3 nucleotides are TGTGCCAGCAGTTTCCCTGGGCTAGGACGGTCACAAGAGACCCAGTACTTC. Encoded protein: CASSFPGLGRSQETQYF.

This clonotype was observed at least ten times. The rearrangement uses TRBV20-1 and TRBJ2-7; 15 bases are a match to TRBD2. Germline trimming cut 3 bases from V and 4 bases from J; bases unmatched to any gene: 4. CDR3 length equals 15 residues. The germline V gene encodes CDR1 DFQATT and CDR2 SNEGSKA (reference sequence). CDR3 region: CSASSGTSGRYEQYF. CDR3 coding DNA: TGCAGTGCTAGCTCCGGGACTAGCGGGAGGTACGAGCAGTACTTC.

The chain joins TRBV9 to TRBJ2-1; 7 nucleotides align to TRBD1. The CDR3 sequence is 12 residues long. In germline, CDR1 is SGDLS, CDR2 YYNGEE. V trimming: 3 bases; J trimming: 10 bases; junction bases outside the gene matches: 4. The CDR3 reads CASSAPGGEQFF. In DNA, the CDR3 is TGTGCCAGCAGCGCCCCAGGGGGAGAGCAGTTCTTC. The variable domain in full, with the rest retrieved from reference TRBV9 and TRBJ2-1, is DSGVTQTPKHLITATGQRVTLRCSPRSGDLSVYWYQQSLDQGLQFLIQYYNGEERAKGNILERFSAQQFPDLHSELNLSSLELGDSALYFCASSAPGGEQFFGPGTRLTVL.